Each of the 9 T cell receptor beta chains below was sequenced from the same sample in a study of chronic HIV infection and antiretroviral therapy. From the 5' RACE reads, TCRdb called clonotypes with MiXCR, one entry per CDR3 protein. The table has more than 25,000 distinct CDR3 sequences, 7.5% to 10% seen once; the top ten hold about 2.4%. The specimen was peripheral blood. These receptors were obtained from an adult who had HIV and had not received antiretroviral therapy, or was an uninfected healthy control (not recorded which).

The gene calls are TRBV6-2 or TRBV6-3 and TRBJ1-6, with D possibly matching TRBD1 (6 bases). Trimming stripped 6 bases from V and 9 bases from J, with 15 bases between. The CDR3 length is 14 residues. Germline lookup yields CDR1 MNHEY and CDR2 SVGEGT. This CDR3 is CASRPQGQSSPLHF. DNA for the CDR3: TGTGCCAGCAGACCACAGGGCCAATCTTCACCCCTCCACTTT.

This sequence joins TRBV7-9 and TRBJ1-2; tentatively, D is TRBD1 (6 bases). The CDR3 has 13 residues. Germline V gene sequence: CDR1 SEHNR, CDR2 FQNEAQ (reference sequence). Between the trimmed V and J ends, which lost 2 bases and 4 bases, there was a span of 8 bases. The CDR3 loop reads CASSLSTGYGYTF. CDR3 in DNA: TGTGCCAGCAGCTTATCGACAGGCTATGGCTACACCTTC.

This clonotype was picked up many times. In DNA, the CDR3 is TGCGCCAGCAGTTGGGACAGCAATCAGCCCCAGCATTTT. Its protein product is CASSWDSNQPQHF. The J gene is TRBJ1-5, the V gene TRBV5-1; D is perhaps TRBD1 (5 bases). This CDR3 contains 13 residues. The germline CDR1 and CDR2 sequences are SGHRS and YFSETQ. The V and J ends lost 5 bases and 1 base respectively, with 7 bases between them. Using reference TRBV5-1 and TRBJ1-5 for the parts outside the CDR3, the full variable domain is KAGVTQTPRYLIKTRGQQVTLSCSPISGHRSVSWYQQTPGQGLQFLFEYFSETQRNKGNFPGRFSGRQFSNSRSEMNVSTLELGDSALYLCASSWDSNQPQHFGDGTRLSIL.

This clonotype appeared a few times. The chain employs TRBV9 and TRBJ1-1, with a weak D call TRBD1 (5 bases). Germline V CDR1 and CDR2: SGDLS, YYNGEE. V gave up 3 bases and J gave up 1 base, with 16 bases separating them. The CDR3 sequence is 16 residues long. Here the CDR3 DNA reads TGTGCCAGCAGCGCGTCCCCTAGCAGGGCGAACACTGAAGCTTTCTTT. This encodes CASSASPSRANTEAFF.

The rearrangement joins TRBV27 to TRBJ2-5; 10 nucleotides agree with TRBD2. With 5 bases clipped from V and 4 bases from J, the junction kept 13 bases outside the gene matches. Germline V gene sequence: CDR1 MNHEY, CDR2 SMNVEV (reference sequence). The CDR3 spans 17 residues. CDR3 in DNA: TGTGCCAGCAGTCCCCAATCTAGCGGGAGTAGGCGAGAGACCCAGTACTTC. Its translation: CASSPQSSGSRRETQYF.

This clonotype has ten or more counts. V and J are TRBV6-2 or TRBV6-3 and TRBJ1-5, with D unclear. Germline CDR1 reads MNHEY; CDR2 reads SVGEGT. The CDR3 has 18 amino acids. Trimming removed 7 bases from V and 3 bases from J, with 25 bases in between. DNA for the CDR3: TGTGCCAGCACCCTGACTCCGGGCCAACCTAGTGACAATCAGCCCCAGCATTTT. Its protein is CASTLTPGQPSDNQPQHF.

The gene calls are TRBV5-5 and TRBJ2-3; 12 bases are shared with TRBD2. The CDR3 loop spans 15 amino acids. V was pared by 4 bases and J by 5 bases, with 5 bases of the junction left unmatched. CDR1 is SGHKS and CDR2 is YYEKEE in the germline V gene (reference sequence). The CDR3 nucleotides read TGTGCCAGCAGCCTCCAGACTAGCGGGGGAGATACGCAGTATTTT. This codes for CASSLQTSGGDTQYF.

This clonotype was found many times. The chain recombines TRBV29-1 with TRBJ1-5; a possible D gene is TRBD1 (6 bases). The CDR3 loop spans 12 amino acids. Trimming removed 5 bases from V and 7 bases from J, with 12 bases in between. Germline CDR1 is SQVTM and CDR2 is ANQGSEA. In nucleotides, the CDR3 is TGCAGCGTTAAACAGGGCGGGCAGCCCCAGCATTTT. This codes for CSVKQGGQPQHF.

The chain has TRBV7-2 and TRBJ2-3; a possible D gene is TRBD2 (6 bases). The V gene lost 11 bases and the J gene lost 0 bases, with 15 bases spanning the gap. The CDR3 runs 14 residues. The V gene's germline CDR1 is SGHTA and CDR2 FQGNSA. The chain's CDR3 is CASRSGTSTDTQYF. The DNA of the CDR3 is TGTGCCTCTCGTAGCGGTACTAGCACAGATACGCAGTATTTT.